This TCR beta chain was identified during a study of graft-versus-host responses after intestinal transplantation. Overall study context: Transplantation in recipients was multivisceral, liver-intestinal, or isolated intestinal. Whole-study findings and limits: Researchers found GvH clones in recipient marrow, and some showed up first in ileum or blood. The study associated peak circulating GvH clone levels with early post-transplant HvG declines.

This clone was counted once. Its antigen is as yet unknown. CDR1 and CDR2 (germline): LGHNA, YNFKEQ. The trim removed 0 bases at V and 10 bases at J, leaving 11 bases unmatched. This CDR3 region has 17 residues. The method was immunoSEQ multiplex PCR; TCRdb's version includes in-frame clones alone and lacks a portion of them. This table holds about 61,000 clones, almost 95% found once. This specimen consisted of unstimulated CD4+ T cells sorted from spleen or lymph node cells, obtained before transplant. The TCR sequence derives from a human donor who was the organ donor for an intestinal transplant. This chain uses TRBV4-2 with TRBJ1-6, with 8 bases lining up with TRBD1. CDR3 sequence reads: CASSQESAGGMRSPLHF. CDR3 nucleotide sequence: TGTGCCAGCAGCCAAGAGTCGGCAGGGGGCATGAGATCACCCCTCCACTTT.